Listed below are T cell receptor beta chains from one sample, sequenced in a study of CD8 T cells in Susac syndrome. From the immunoSEQ multiplex PCR reads, TCRdb called clonotypes with MiXCR, one entry per CDR3 protein. The table includes roughly 130,000 distinct CDR3 sequences, 90% to 95% detected once. The material sequenced was CD4+ T cells from PBMCs. The receptor source for this set is a human donor in good health. Both conserved end residues are part of each CDR3. Fields, in order: V gene, D gene, clone size, J gene, CDR3 DNA, CDR3 protein. The D gene is left open where the match is weak. Clone size is not always given. Where it is, it says once, few, many or a class for expanded clones.

V gene: TRBV10-3; D gene: NA; clone size: NA; J gene: TRBJ2-5; CDR3 DNA: TGTGCCATCAGTGAGCCAGGCGGAGCTGAGACCCAGTACTTC; CDR3 protein: CAISEPGGAETQYF
V gene: TRBV3-1; D gene: TRBD2; clone size: NA; J gene: TRBJ2-7; CDR3 DNA: TGTGCCAGCAGCCAAGCAGCGGGAATCTCCTACGAGCAGTACTTC; CDR3 protein: CASSQAAGISYEQYF
V gene: TRBV29-1; D gene: TRBD1; clone size: NA; J gene: TRBJ2-3; CDR3 DNA: TGCAGCGTTTCAACAGGGGTGGATACGCAGTATTTT; CDR3 protein: CSVSTGVDTQYF
V gene: TRBV28; D gene: TRBD1; clone size: NA; J gene: TRBJ2-5; CDR3 DNA: TGTGCCAGCAGGCGTACAGGGGGCGCAAAACAAGAGACCCAGTACTTC; CDR3 protein: CASRRTGGAKQETQYF
V gene: TRBV12-3/TRBV12-4; D gene: NA; clone size: NA; J gene: TRBJ2-7; CDR3 DNA: TGTGCCAGCAGTTTATCCGCGGCCTACGAGCAGTACTTC; CDR3 protein: CASSLSAAYEQYF
V gene: TRBV5-6; D gene: TRBD2; clone size: NA; J gene: TRBJ2-3; CDR3 DNA: TGTGCCAGCAGCTCTTCGAGACTAGCGGGATATCAGGATACGCAGTATTTT; CDR3 protein: CASSSSRLAGYQDTQYF
V gene: TRBV5-1; D gene: NA; clone size: NA; J gene: TRBJ2-1; CDR3 DNA: TGCGCCAGCAGCTCCCCTACGTTGGATGAGCAGTTCTTC; CDR3 protein: CASSSPTLDEQFF
V gene: TRBV2; D gene: TRBD1; clone size: once; J gene: TRBJ2-1; CDR3 DNA: TGTGCCAGCAGGGGTCCTCCAGGGGGTGAGCAGTTCTTC; CDR3 protein: CASRGPPGGEQFF
V gene: TRBV19; D gene: TRBD1; clone size: NA; J gene: TRBJ1-1; CDR3 DNA: TGTGCCAGTAGTACCGGGGACAGCCAAACCTCAGCTTTCTTT; CDR3 protein: CASSTGDSQTSAFF
V gene: TRBV7-2; D gene: NA; clone size: NA; J gene: TRBJ1-1; CDR3 DNA: TGTGCCAGCAGCTCTGATAATCCTGGGGTGGGAGCTTTCTTT; CDR3 protein: CASSSDNPGVGAFF
V gene: TRBV7-9; D gene: NA; clone size: NA; J gene: TRBJ2-3; CDR3 DNA: TGTGCCAGCAGCCGGACTAATACGGTCTCAGATACGCAGTATTTT; CDR3 protein: CASSRTNTVSDTQYF
V gene: TRBV7-9; D gene: TRBD1; clone size: NA; J gene: TRBJ1-5; CDR3 DNA: TGTGCCAGCAGCCTACAGGGGACTCAGCCCCAGCATTTT; CDR3 protein: CASSLQGTQPQHF
V gene: TRBV2; D gene: NA; clone size: NA; J gene: TRBJ2-2; CDR3 DNA: TGTGCCAGCAAAGGGGTTGGGTCGAACACCGGGGAGCTGTTTTTT; CDR3 protein: CASKGVGSNTGELFF
V gene: TRBV7-6; D gene: NA; clone size: NA; J gene: TRBJ2-5; CDR3 DNA: TGTGCCAGCAGCGGTCAGAAGTGGGGGAAGGAGACCCAGTACTTC; CDR3 protein: CASSGQKWGKETQYF
V gene: TRBV5-1; D gene: NA; clone size: NA; J gene: TRBJ1-2; CDR3 DNA: TGCGCCAGCAGCGGGCAGTACTATGGCTACACCTTC; CDR3 protein: CASSGQYYGYTF
V gene: TRBV18; D gene: TRBD2; clone size: NA; J gene: TRBJ2-7; CDR3 DNA: TGTGCCAGCTCACCCGGGACACGGACTAGCGGGAACTCCTACGAGCAGTACTTC; CDR3 protein: CASSPGTRTSGNSYEQYF
V gene: TRBV5-4; D gene: NA; clone size: NA; J gene: TRBJ2-7; CDR3 DNA: TGTGCCACAAATCTGGAGGGGGTCTCCTACGAGCAGTACTTC; CDR3 protein: CATNLEGVSYEQYF
V gene: TRBV20-1; D gene: NA; clone size: NA; J gene: TRBJ2-3; CDR3 DNA: TGCAGTGCTCTTAGGGGGGCCCTACGCACAGATACGCAGTATTTT; CDR3 protein: CSALRGALRTDTQYF
V gene: TRBV3-1; D gene: NA; clone size: once; J gene: TRBJ1-1; CDR3 DNA: TGTGCCAGCAGCCAACTGGGTTCGGACACTGAAGCTTTCTTT; CDR3 protein: CASSQLGSDTEAFF
V gene: TRBV7-2; D gene: NA; clone size: NA; J gene: TRBJ2-7; CDR3 DNA: TGTGCCAGCAGCACCGGACAGCTTTACTACGAGCAGTACTTC; CDR3 protein: CASSTGQLYYEQYF